Described below is a single TCR beta chain sequence and its context. The data stem from a study of blood T cell repertoires in COVID-19. Overall study: The United States, Italy and Spain provided the acute and convalescent COVID-19 samples. In each case, the material was cDNA or gDNA derived from T cells, B-cell-depleted T cells, or PBMCs.

Individuals aged roughly 18 to 95 years were recruited from around 22 US areas. Some clones are missing from TCRdb's copy, which holds only in-frame ones; the method was immunoSEQ multiplex PCR. The table lists about 160,000 clones, approximately 84% of them singletons. The CDR3 length is 19 residues. CDR1 MNHEY and CDR2 SMNVEV come from the germline V gene (reference sequence). V was pared by 0 bases and J by 3 bases, with 11 bases of the junction left unmatched. The V call is TRBV27, the J call TRBJ2-1, with 10 bases that match TRBD2. The sequence came from a woman aged 40 to 49 with acute COVID-19. Specimen: PBMCs or T cells enriched from blood (not recorded which). This CDR3 reads CASSLSVAGLAGVYNEQFF. CDR3 coding DNA: TGTGCCAGCAGTTTATCGGTCGCGGGGCTAGCGGGAGTCTACAATGAGCAGTTCTTC.